This T cell receptor beta chain was sequenced during a study of cytomegalovirus exposure and HLA in healthy donors. Study findings and constraints: One later analysis, an examination of the roughly 130 validation repertoires, found that first-cohort TCR clusters tended to co-occur in them.

The CDR3 is 15 residues long. Trimming removed 1 base at V and 2 bases at J, with 11 bases between. CDR1 is SGHRS, CDR2 YFSETQ, per germline. A word on this clone: The antigen remains unidentified.

Sequencing used immunoSEQ multiplex PCR; TCRdb keeps in-frame clones, though not all of them. The sample lists about 130,000 clones, 85% to 95% seen once, with roughly 1.2% in the top ten. This sequence joins TRBV5-1 and TRBJ2-3; D remains unclear. Sequences were obtained from PBMCs. This receptor was obtained from a woman aged 18-29 years in good health and CMV-seronegative. For the CDR3, the DNA is TGCGCCAGCAGCTTGTTCCGGGTACCCACAGATACGCAGTATTTT. Its translation is CASSLFRVPTDTQYF.